This T cell receptor (beta chain) was captured by sequencing in a study of T-cell memory formation after mild COVID-19. Overall study findings and caveats: CM and EM subsets held most contracting CD4+ clones; EMRA held CD8+ ones.

The length of the CDR3 is 16 residues. V was trimmed by 2 bases and J by 0 bases, leaving 12 bases between them. Germline CDR1 and CDR2: KGHSH and LQKENI. About this clonotype itself: No antigen is known for it.

The 5'RACE method, run with constant-segment primers, produced TCR alpha and TCR beta cDNA libraries (carrying sample barcodes and UMIs). TCRdb passed the 5' RACE reads through MiXCR, listing each CDR3 protein once. This sample has fewer than 700,000 distinct CDR3 sequences, with less than 25% found just once. The chain combines TRBV18 with TRBJ2-3; D possibly corresponds to TRBD1 (6 bases). The clonotype originates from an adult woman who had mild COVID-19 (a few samples of this study predate the infection). Cell type and time point are not known. Specimen: PBMCs or a T cell subset sorted from them (not recorded which). The CDR3 bases are TGTGCCAGCTCACCAATGGTAACAGGGAGCACAGATACGCAGTATTTT. Its translation is CASSPMVTGSTDTQYF.